This T cell receptor beta chain originates from a study of blood T cells in healthy people across ages. General study findings and limits: Estimated diversity, derived from one million T cells, was regarded as an underestimate. It was the long-lived donors that had more naive CD4+ cells and higher diversity than aged donors.

This CDR3 spans 12 amino acids. CDR1 is LNHDA, CDR2 SQIVND, per germline (reference sequence). J lost 7 bases, V lost 10 bases, and 8 bases had no gene match. The authors ran a second PCR of roughly 6 to 12 cycles using a sample-barcoded 5' primer and a J-beta primer mix. Each CDR3 protein is one row after TCRdb ran MiXCR on the 5' RACE reads. Among roughly 1,500,000 distinct CDR3 sequences listed, roughly 40% were seen once. Notes on this clonotype: Its antigen is still unknown.

Sequenced sample: blood. The chain has TRBV19 and TRBJ1-2; 8 bases line up with TRBD1. The TCR originated in a woman aged 18 to 35 in good health. The CDR3 nucleotides are TGTGCCATTAGACAGGGGATGGGTGGCTACACCTTC. Residues: CAIRQGMGGYTF.